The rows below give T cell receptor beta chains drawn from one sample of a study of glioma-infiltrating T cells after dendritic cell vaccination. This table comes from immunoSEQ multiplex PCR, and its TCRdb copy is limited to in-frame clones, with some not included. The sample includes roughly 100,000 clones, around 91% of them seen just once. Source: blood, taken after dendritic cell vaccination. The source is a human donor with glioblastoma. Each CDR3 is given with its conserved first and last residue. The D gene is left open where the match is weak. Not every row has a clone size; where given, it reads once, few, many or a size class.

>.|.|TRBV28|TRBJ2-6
CASSLTKGHSGANVLTF
TGTGCCAGCAGTTTAACGAAGGGGCACTCTGGGGCCAACGTCCTGACTTTC
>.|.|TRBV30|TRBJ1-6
CAWTREPRENSPLHF
TGTGCCTGGACACGAGAACCCAGGGAAAATTCACCCCTCCACTTT
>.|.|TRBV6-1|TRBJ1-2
CASSPGGNYGYTF
TGTGCCAGCAGCCCGGGGGGCAACTATGGCTACACCTTC
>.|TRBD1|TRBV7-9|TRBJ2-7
CASSSRTGGEQYF
TGTGCCAGCAGCTCCAGGACAGGGGGCGAGCAGTACTTC
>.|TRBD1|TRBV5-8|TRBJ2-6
CASSFRDRGANVLTF
TGTGCCAGCAGCTTCCGGGACAGGGGGGCCAACGTCCTGACTTTC
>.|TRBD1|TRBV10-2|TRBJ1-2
CASSRTGEQYGYTF
TGCGCCAGCAGTCGAACAGGGGAACAGTATGGCTACACCTTC
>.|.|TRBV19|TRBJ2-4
CASSIGSSWDIQYF
TGTGCCAGTAGTATAGGTAGCTCGTGGGACATTCAGTACTTC
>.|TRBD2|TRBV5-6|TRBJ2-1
CASSPPSGPTYNEQFF
TGTGCCAGCAGCCCCCCTAGCGGGCCTACCTACAATGAGCAGTTCTTC
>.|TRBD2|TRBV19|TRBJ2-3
CASSIASGRTDTQYF
TGTGCCAGTAGTATTGCGAGCGGGAGGACAGATACGCAGTATTTT
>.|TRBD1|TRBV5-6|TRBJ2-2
CASSPLTGQGAENTGELFF
TGTGCCAGCAGCCCGCTTACCGGGCAGGGGGCTGAGAACACCGGGGAGCTGTTTTTT
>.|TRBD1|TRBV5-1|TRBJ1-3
CASSWDSESSGNTIYF
TGCGCCAGCAGCTGGGACAGTGAGAGCTCTGGAAACACCATATATTTT
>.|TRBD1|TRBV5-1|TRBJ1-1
CASSLALGLGQGYTEAFF
TGCGCCAGCAGCTTGGCATTAGGTCTAGGACAGGGCTACACTGAAGCTTTCTTT
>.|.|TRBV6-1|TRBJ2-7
CASSPGVTYEQYF
TGTGCCAGCAGTCCGGGAGTAACCTACGAGCAGTACTTC
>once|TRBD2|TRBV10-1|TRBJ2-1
CASSRTSGGTDEQFF
TGCGCCAGCAGCAGGACTAGCGGGGGGACAGATGAGCAGTTCTTC
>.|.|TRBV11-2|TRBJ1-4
CASSPLEQGWQKLFF
TGTGCCAGCAGCCCACTCGAGCAGGGATGGCAAAAACTGTTTTTT
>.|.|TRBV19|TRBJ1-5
CATSGQRDQPQHF
TGTGCCACCTCGGGACAAAGAGATCAGCCCCAGCATTTT
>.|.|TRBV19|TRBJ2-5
CASTPGSGTRETQYF
TGTGCCAGTACCCCCGGTAGTGGGACTCGAGAGACCCAGTACTTC
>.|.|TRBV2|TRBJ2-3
CASSDGRGGTDTQYF
TGTGCCAGCAGTGATGGGCGGGGAGGCACAGATACGCAGTATTTT
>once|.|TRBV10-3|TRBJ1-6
CAIGRGRGGENSPLHF
TGTGCCATCGGACGGGGTAGGGGGGGAGAAAATTCACCCCTCCACTTT
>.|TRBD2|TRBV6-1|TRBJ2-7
CASRYSGDLTYEQYF
TGTGCCAGCAGATATAGCGGGGACCTAACCTACGAGCAGTACTTC
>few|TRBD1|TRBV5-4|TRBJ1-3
CASSLDRGSGNTIYF
TGTGCCAGCAGCTTAGACAGGGGGTCTGGAAACACCATATATTTT
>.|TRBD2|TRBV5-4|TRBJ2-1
CASSRLAGGAYNEQFF
TGTGCCAGCAGCCGGCTAGCGGGGGGAGCCTACAATGAGCAGTTCTTC
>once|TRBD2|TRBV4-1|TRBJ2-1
CASSQVLARTSGRYEQFF
TGCGCCAGCAGCCAAGTCCTCGCTCGGACTAGCGGGAGATATGAGCAGTTCTTC
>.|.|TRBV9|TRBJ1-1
CASSVLGNTEAFF
TGTGCCAGCAGCGTCCTCGGGAACACTGAAGCTTTCTTT
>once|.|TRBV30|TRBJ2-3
CAWTGPGVDTQYF
TGTGCCTGGACCGGGCCCGGGGTAGATACGCAGTATTTT
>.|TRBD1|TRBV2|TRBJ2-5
CASSGGGQGYETQYF
TGTGCCAGCAGTGGCGGGGGACAGGGGTACGAGACCCAGTACTTC
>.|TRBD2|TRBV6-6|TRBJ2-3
CASIGLAGGTDTQYF
TGTGCCAGCATCGGACTAGCGGGGGGCACAGATACGCAGTATTTT
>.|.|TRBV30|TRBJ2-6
CAWSVEGSGANVLTF
TGTGCCTGGAGTGTAGAGGGCTCTGGGGCCAACGTCCTGACTTTC
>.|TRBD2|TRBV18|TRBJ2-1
CASSPITSGGSYNEQFF
TGTGCCAGCTCACCGATTACTAGCGGGGGTTCCTACAATGAGCAGTTCTTC
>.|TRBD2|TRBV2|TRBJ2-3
CASSPFGGGPTDTQYF
TGTGCCAGCAGCCCTTTTGGCGGGGGGCCAACAGATACGCAGTATTTT
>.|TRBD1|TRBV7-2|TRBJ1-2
CASSTGGIYGYTF
TGTGCCAGCAGCACAGGGGGCATCTATGGCTACACCTTC
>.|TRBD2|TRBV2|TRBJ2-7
CASSLLGGSRTYEQYF
TGTGCCAGCAGCCTCCTGGGGGGGAGCCGCACCTACGAGCAGTACTTC
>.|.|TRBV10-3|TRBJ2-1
CAISESFNEQFF
TGTGCCATCAGTGAGTCCTTCAATGAGCAGTTCTTC
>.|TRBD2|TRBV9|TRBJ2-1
CASSLRTSGGVSEQFF
TGTGCCAGCAGCCTTCGGACTAGCGGGGGGGTTAGTGAGCAGTTCTTC
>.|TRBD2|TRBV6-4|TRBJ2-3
CAGSDSSGSTDTQYF
TGTGCCGGCAGTGACTCTAGCGGGAGCACAGATACGCAGTATTTT
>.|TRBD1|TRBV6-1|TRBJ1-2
CASTSTGTGAGYTF
TGTGCCAGCACTTCCACAGGGACAGGGGCTGGCTACACCTTC
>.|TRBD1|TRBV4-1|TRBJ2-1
CASSQVKGTGKRNEQFF
TGCGCCAGCAGCCAAGTGAAAGGGACAGGGAAGAGGAATGAGCAGTTCTTC
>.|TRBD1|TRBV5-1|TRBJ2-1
CASSMGPRTGNNEQFF
TGCGCCAGCAGCATGGGTCCCCGGACAGGGAACAATGAGCAGTTCTTC
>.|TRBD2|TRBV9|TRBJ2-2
CASSVVSGMNTGELFF
TGTGCCAGCAGCGTAGTTAGCGGGATGAACACCGGGGAGCTGTTTTTT
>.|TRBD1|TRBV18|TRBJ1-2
CASSSGTVNYGYTF
TGTGCCAGCTCATCCGGGACAGTTAACTATGGCTACACCTTC
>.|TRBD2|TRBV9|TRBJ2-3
CASSVLPTPPTSGGEKDTQYF
TGTGCCAGCAGCGTACTCCCCACACCGCCAACTAGCGGGGGGGAGAAGGATACGCAGTATTTT
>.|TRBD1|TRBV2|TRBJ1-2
CASSRQGAQGGYTF
TGTGCCAGCAGCCGGCAGGGGGCGCAGGGTGGCTACACCTTC
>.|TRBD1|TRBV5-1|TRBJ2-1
CASSLVGTGVYNEQFF
TGCGCCAGCAGCTTGGTTGGGACAGGGGTATACAATGAGCAGTTCTTC
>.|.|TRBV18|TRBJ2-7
CASSRGRVDEQYF
TGTGCCAGCTCACGCGGCAGGGTAGACGAGCAGTACTTC
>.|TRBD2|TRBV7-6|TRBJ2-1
CASSLAGGRGNEQFF
TGTGCCAGCAGCTTAGCGGGCGGGAGAGGGAATGAGCAGTTCTTC
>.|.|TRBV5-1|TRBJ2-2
CASSGGDRDAGELFF
TGCGCCAGCAGCGGAGGGGACCGGGATGCCGGGGAGCTGTTTTTT
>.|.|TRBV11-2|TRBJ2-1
CASSLERTIGQFF
TGTGCCAGCAGCTTAGAACGGACTATCGGGCAGTTCTTC
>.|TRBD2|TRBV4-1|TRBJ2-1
CASSQVNLAGGGNEQFF
TGCGCCAGCAGCCAAGTTAATCTAGCGGGAGGGGGGAATGAGCAGTTCTTC
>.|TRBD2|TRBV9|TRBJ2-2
CASSVVGGRGTGELFF
TGTGCCAGCAGCGTAGTGGGCGGGAGGGGCACCGGGGAGCTGTTTTTT
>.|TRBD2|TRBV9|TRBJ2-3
CASTLAGRHTDTQYF
TGTGCCAGCACCCTAGCGGGCCGACACACAGATACGCAGTATTTT
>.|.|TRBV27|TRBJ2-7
CASKVSTGTPSSYEQYF
TGTGCCAGCAAGGTTTCTACCGGGACACCGAGCTCCTACGAGCAGTACTTC